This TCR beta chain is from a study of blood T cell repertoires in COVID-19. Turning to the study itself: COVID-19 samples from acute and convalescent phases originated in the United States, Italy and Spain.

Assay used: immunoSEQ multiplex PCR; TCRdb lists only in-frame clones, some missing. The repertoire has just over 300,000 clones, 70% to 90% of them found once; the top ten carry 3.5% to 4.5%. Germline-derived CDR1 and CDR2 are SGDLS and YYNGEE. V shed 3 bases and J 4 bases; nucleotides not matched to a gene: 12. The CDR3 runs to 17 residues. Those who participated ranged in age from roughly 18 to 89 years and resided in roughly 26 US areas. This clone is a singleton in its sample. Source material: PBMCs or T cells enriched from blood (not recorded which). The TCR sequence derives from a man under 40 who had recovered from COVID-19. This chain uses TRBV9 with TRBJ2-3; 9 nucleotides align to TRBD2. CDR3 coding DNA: TGTGCCAGCAGCGGCGTAAATGCGGGGGGGCCGCCAGATACGCAGTATTTT. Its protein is CASSGVNAGGPPDTQYF.